This T cell receptor beta chain comes out of a study of vaccination effects on CD4 cells after COVID-19. General observations from the study: A shortage of convalescent patients and an absence of early post-infection timepoints characterized the study. Marked clonal contraction was seen late after vaccination (in both infection- and vaccine-induced clones).

Culturing for more than 9 days preceded CD4+ T cell isolation. None of the vaccinated had previously contracted SARS-CoV-2, and their nucleocapsid antibodies tested negative. V shed 5 bases and J 8 bases; nucleotides not matched to a gene: 6. Germline CDR1 and CDR2: SNHLY and FYNNEI. This CDR3 comprises 15 residues. Sequencing was performed with immunoSEQ multiplex PCR; in TCRdb, only in-frame clones are kept and a portion is missing. The table shows 45,000 to 60,000 clones, with more than 60% occurring only once. With respect to this clone: What it binds is unknown.

The genes are TRBV2 and TRBJ1-6; 10 positions agree with TRBD1. The source was CD4+ T cells from PBMCs cultured without peptide, collected before COVID-19 vaccination. This receptor was identified in a human donor who received a COVID-19 vaccine. CDR3 bases: TGTGCCAGCAGTAGTGGGACAGGGGCTGATTCACCCCTCCACTTT. Amino acids: CASSSGTGADSPLHF.